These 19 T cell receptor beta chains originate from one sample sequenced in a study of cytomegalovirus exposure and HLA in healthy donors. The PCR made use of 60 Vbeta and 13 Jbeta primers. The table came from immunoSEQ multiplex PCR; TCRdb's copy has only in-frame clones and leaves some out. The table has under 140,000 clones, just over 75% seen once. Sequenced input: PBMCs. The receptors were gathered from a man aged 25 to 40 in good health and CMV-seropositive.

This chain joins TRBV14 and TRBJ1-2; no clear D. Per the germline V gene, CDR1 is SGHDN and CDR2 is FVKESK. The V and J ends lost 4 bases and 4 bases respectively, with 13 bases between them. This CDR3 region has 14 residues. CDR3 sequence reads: CASSPNSGVYGYTF. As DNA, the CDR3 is TGTGCCAGCAGCCCAAATTCGGGAGTCTATGGCTACACCTTC.

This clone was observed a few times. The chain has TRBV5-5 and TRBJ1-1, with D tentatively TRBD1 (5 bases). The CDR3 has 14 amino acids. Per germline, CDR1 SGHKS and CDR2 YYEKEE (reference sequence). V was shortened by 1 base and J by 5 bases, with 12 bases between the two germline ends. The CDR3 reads CASSLRGGVTEAFF. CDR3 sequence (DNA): TGTGCCAGCAGCTTGCGCGGGGGGGTGACTGAAGCTTTCTTT.

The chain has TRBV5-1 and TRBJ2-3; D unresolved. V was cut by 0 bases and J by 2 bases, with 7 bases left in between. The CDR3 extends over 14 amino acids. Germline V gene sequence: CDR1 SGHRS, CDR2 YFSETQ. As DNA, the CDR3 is TGCGCCAGCAGCTTGGGAGTTCTCACAGATACGCAGTATTTT. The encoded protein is CASSLGVLTDTQYF.

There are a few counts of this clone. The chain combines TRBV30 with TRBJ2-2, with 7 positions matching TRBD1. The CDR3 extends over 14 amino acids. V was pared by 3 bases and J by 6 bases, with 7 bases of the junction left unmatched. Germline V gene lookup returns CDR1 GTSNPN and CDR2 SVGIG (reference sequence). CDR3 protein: CAWRGGPSAGELFF. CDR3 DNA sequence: TGTGCCTGGAGAGGGGGCCCTTCAGCCGGGGAGCTGTTTTTT.

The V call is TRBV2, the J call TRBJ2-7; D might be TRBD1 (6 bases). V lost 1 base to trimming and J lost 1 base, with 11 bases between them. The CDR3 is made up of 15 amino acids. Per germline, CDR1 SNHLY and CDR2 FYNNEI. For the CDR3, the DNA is TGTGCCAGCAGTGAAGGGGCAGGGGAGTCCTACGAGCAGTACTTC. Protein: CASSEGAGESYEQYF. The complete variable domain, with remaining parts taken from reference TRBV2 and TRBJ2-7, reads EPEVTQTPSHQVTQMGQEVILRCVPISNHLYFYWYRQILGQKVEFLVSFYNNEISEKSEIFDDQFSVERPDGSNFTLKIRSTKLEDSAMYFCASSEGAGESYEQYFGPGTRLTVT.

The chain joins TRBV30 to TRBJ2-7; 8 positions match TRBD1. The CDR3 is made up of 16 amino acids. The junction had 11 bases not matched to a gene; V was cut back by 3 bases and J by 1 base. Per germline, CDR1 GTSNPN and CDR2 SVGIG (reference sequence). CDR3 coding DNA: TGTGCCTGGAGCCGGGGGTGGGACAGGCTTTCCTACGAGCAGTACTTC. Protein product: CAWSRGWDRLSYEQYF.

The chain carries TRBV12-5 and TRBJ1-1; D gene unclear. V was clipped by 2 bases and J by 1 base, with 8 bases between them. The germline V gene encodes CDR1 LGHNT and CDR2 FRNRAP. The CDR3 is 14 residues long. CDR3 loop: CASGLSSGNTEAFF. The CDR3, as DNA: TGTGCTAGTGGTTTGTCGTCAGGGAACACTGAAGCTTTCTTT. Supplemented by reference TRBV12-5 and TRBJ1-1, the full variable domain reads DARVTQTPRHKVTEMGQEVTMRCQPILGHNTVFWYRQTMMQGLELLAYFRNRAPLDDSGMPKDRFSAEMPDATLATLKIQPSEPRDSAVYFCASGLSSGNTEAFFGQGTRLTVV.

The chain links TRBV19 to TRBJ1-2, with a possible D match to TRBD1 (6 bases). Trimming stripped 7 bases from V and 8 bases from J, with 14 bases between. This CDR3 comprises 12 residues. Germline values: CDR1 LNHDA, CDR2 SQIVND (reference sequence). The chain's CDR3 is CASTAGVDGYTF. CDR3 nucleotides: TGTGCCAGTACTGCAGGGGTGGACGGCTACACCTTC.

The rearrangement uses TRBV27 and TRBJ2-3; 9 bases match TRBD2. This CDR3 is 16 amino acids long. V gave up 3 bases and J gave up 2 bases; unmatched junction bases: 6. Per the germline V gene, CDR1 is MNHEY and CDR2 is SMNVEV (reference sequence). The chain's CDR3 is CASSFLAGIPTDTQYF. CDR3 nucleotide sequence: TGTGCCAGCAGTTTTCTAGCGGGGATCCCCACAGATACGCAGTATTTT.

The CDR3 DNA reads TGTGCCAGCAGTCAGACAGGGCCTACTAATGAAAAACTGTTTTTT. This sequence encodes CASSQTGPTNEKLFF. This rearrangement joins TRBV6-5 to TRBJ1-4, with 7 bases lining up with TRBD1. The ends lost 5 bases at V and 2 bases at J; junction bases unmatched: 5. In germline, CDR1 is MNHEY, CDR2 SVGAGI. The CDR3 totals 15 residues.

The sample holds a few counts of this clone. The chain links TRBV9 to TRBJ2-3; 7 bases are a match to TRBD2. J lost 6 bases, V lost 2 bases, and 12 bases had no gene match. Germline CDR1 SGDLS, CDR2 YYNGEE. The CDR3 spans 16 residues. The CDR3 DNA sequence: TGTGCCAGCAGCGTTGAAGGGAGGGCACGAGGGGATACGCAGTATTTT. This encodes CASSVEGRARGDTQYF.

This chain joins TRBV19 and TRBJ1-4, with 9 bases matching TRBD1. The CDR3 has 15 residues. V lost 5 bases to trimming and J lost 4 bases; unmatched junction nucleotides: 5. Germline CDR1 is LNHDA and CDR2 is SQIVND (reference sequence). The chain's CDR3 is CASSAYRGLNEKLFF. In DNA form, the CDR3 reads TGTGCCAGTAGTGCTTACAGGGGGCTTAATGAAAAACTGTTTTTT.

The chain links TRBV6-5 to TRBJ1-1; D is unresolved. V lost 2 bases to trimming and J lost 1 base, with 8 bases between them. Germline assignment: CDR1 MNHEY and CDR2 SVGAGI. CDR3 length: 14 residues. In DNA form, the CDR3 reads TGTGCCAGCAGTTACCTGGGCAGGAACACTGAAGCTTTCTTT. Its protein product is CASSYLGRNTEAFF.

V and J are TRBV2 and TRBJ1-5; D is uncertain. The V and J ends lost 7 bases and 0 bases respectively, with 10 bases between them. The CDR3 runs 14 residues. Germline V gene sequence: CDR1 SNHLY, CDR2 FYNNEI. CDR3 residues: CASIQVYSNQPQHF. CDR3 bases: TGTGCCAGCATCCAGGTTTATAGCAATCAGCCCCAGCATTTT.

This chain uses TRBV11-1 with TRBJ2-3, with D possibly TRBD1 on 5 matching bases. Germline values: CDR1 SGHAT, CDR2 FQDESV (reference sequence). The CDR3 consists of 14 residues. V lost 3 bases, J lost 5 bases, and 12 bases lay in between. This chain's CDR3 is CASSLEQGGDTQYF. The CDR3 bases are TGTGCCAGCAGCTTGGAGCAGGGTGGAGATACGCAGTATTTT.

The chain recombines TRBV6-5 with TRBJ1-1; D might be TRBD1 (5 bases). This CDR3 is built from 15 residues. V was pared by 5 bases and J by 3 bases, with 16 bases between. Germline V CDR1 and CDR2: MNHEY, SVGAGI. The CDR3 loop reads CASSRQMLKDTEAFF. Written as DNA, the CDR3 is TGTGCCAGCAGTCGACAGATGTTGAAGGACACTGAAGCTTTCTTT.

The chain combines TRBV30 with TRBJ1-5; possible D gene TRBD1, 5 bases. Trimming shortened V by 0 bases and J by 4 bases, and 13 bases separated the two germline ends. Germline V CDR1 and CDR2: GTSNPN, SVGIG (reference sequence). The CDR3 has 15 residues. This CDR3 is CAWSVVLAGNQPQHF. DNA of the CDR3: TGTGCCTGGAGTGTAGTCCTCGCAGGGAATCAGCCCCAGCATTTT.

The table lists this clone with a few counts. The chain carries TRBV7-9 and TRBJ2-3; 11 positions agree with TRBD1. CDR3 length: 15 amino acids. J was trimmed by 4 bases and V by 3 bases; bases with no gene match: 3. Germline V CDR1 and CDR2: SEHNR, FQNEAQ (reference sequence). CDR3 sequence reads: CASSLAGQGADTQYF. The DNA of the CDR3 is TGTGCCAGCAGCTTGGCGGGACAGGGGGCAGATACGCAGTATTTT.

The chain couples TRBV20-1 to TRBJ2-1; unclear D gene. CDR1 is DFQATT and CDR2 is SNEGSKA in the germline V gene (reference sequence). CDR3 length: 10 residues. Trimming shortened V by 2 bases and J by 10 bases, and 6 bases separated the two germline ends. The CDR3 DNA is TGCAGTGCTAGATCCAGAGAGCAGTTCTTC. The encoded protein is CSARSREQFF.